The rows below give T cell receptor beta chains drawn from one sample of a study of blood T cell repertoires in COVID-19. The repertoire was sequenced with immunoSEQ multiplex PCR; TCRdb's copy has only in-frame clones and lacks some. The table includes hundreds of thousands of clones, approximately 84% detected once. The source material was peripheral blood. The receptor set was obtained from a woman aged 25 to 39 who had recovered from COVID-19. The CDR3 runs from the conserved cysteine through the conserved F or W. The D gene is left open where the match is weak. For some rows the clone size is stated as once, few or many, or as a class when expanded; others skip it.

size,V,J,D,DNA,CDR3
NA,TRBV7-3,TRBJ1-1,NA,TGTGCCAGCAGCTTAGACGGGGGTACCGGGACTGAAGCTTTCTTT,CASSLDGGTGTEAFF
NA,TRBV7-8,TRBJ1-5,TRBD1,TGTGCCAGCAGCTTAGATACAGGGGGTGGGCAGCCCCAGCATTTT,CASSLDTGGGQPQHF
NA,TRBV12-5,TRBJ1-2,NA,TGTGCTAGTGGTTTGCCTGGGTTTAGCGGCTACACCTTC,CASGLPGFSGYTF
NA,TRBV28,TRBJ1-2,TRBD1,TGTGCCATCCCGGGACAGGGGGCTTCAAACTATGGCTACACCTTC,CAIPGQGASNYGYTF
NA,TRBV27,TRBJ2-1,TRBD2,TGTGCCAGCAGTTTAGTCGGACTAGCGTTAGATGAGCAGTTCTTC,CASSLVGLALDEQFF
NA,TRBV19,TRBJ1-5,NA,TGTGCCAGTAGTATGAGGGAGAATCAGCCCCAGCATTTT,CASSMRENQPQHF
few,TRBV2,TRBJ1-5,NA,TGTGCCAGCAGTGAGCAGGGCAATCAGCCCCAGCATTTT,CASSEQGNQPQHF
NA,TRBV27,TRBJ2-1,NA,TGTGCCAGCTACCGCGAGCGGAGCTCCTACAATGAGCAGTTCTTC,CASYRERSSYNEQFF
NA,TRBV7-2,TRBJ2-6,TRBD2,TGTGCCAGCAGCCTTAGCGGGGGTCACTCTGGGGCCAACGTCCTGACTTTC,CASSLSGGHSGANVLTF
NA,TRBV7-8,TRBJ2-5,NA,TGTGCCAGCAGCTCTCCTGACCAGCAGGGGACCCAGTACTTC,CASSSPDQQGTQYF
once,TRBV12-3/TRBV12-4,TRBJ2-3,NA,TGTGCCAGCAGTCCCGACTTGATTACGCAGTATTTT,CASSPDLITQYF
NA,TRBV18,TRBJ1-1,NA,TGTGCCAGCTCACCCTCCCTTTACACTGAAGCTTTCTTT,CASSPSLYTEAFF
NA,TRBV7-9,TRBJ2-5,TRBD2,TGTGCCAGCAGCTTAGAGGGGACTAGCGGGCACCAAGAGACCCAGTACTTC,CASSLEGTSGHQETQYF
NA,TRBV3-1/TRBV3-2,TRBJ2-3,NA,TGTGCCAGCAGCCGGGACTCTAACACAGATACGCAGTATTTT,CASSRDSNTDTQYF
NA,TRBV12-5,TRBJ2-2,TRBD2,TGTGCTAGTGGTACCTCAACAGCGGGAGTACGGAGCGGGGAGCTGTTTTTT,CASGTSTAGVRSGELFF
NA,TRBV19,TRBJ1-3,NA,TGTGCCAGTAGTTACAGCTCTGGAAACACCATATATTTT,CASSYSSGNTIYF